This T cell receptor beta chain was documented in a study of patients and donors after allogeneic stem cell transplantation. The CDR3 spans 18 residues. The V and J ends lost 1 base and 5 bases respectively, with 22 bases between them. Germline V gene data show CDR1 as MGHRA and CDR2 as YSYEKL. From the RT-PCR reads, TCRdb called clonotypes with MiXCR, one entry per CDR3 protein. The sample records 900,000 to 1,000,000 distinct CDR3 sequences, under 20% being singletons. This clonotype occurred a few times. The sequenced sample consisted of blood, either unsorted or a sorted T cell fraction (not recorded which). The gene calls are TRBV4-1 and TRBJ2-3; either TRBD1 or TRBD2 may supply D (5 bases each). This receptor was identified in a human donor who was either an allogeneic HSCT recipient or a stem cell or donor lymphocyte infusion donor (not recorded which). It is not recorded whose cells these are; they may come from a transplant donor. The CDR3 DNA reads as TGCGCCAGCAGCCAAGTGAGTCCAGGGAGTAGCAGGAGAGATACGCAGTATTTT. It is translated as CASSQVSPGSSRRDTQYF.